This TCR beta chain was sequenced for a study of T cell responses to AZD1222 COVID-19 vaccine. Some clones are missing from TCRdb's copy, which holds only in-frame ones; the method was immunoSEQ multiplex PCR. The table includes around 190,000 clones, roughly nine tenths detected once. Germline V CDR1 and CDR2: LNHDA, SQIVND (reference sequence). CDR3 length equals 12 residues. With 3 bases removed from V and 7 bases from J, the gap between germline ends came to 10 bases. This TCR came from an adult who received the AZD1222 COVID-19 vaccine. Specimen: peripheral blood, collected 28 days after the second AZD1222 dose. The V and J genes are TRBV19 and TRBJ2-7; perhaps TRBD1 as D (5 bases). Here the CDR3 reads CASSMKGLEQYF. Written as DNA, the CDR3 is TGTGCCAGTAGTATGAAGGGGCTTGAGCAGTACTTC.